A selection of T cell receptor beta chains follows, all from one sample in a study of radiotherapy plus CTLA-4 blockade in lung cancer. Method: immunoSEQ multiplex PCR; TCRdb's copy keeps in-frame clones and lacks some. The sample carries about 98,000 clones, more than 75% recorded once. Specimen: peripheral blood, collected from a patient treated with radiotherapy plus ipilimumab. Receptors originate from a human donor with non-small cell lung cancer who had a partial response to radiotherapy plus ipilimumab. Both conserved end residues are part of each CDR3. A D gene is named only where the DNA matches it firmly. The size of a clone is reported for some rows only, either as once, few or many, or as a class for expanded clones.

cdr3_aa: CASQGGGYNEQYF; cdr3_nt: TGTGCCTCCCAGGGGGGAGGTTACAACGAGCAGTACTTC; v_call: TRBV5-5; clone_size: once; j_call: TRBJ2-7; d_call: -
cdr3_aa: CASSPLGLAESSYEQYF; cdr3_nt: TGTGCCAGCAGCCCTCTCGGACTAGCGGAAAGCTCCTACGAGCAGTACTTC; v_call: TRBV11-2; clone_size: once; j_call: TRBJ2-7; d_call: TRBD2
cdr3_aa: CASKWSPSSTDTQYF; cdr3_nt: TGTGCCAGCAAATGGAGTCCATCTAGCACAGATACGCAGTATTTT; v_call: TRBV2; clone_size: -; j_call: TRBJ2-3; d_call: -
cdr3_aa: CASSIRPGLASGMGTGELFF; cdr3_nt: TGTGCCAGCAGCATCCGCCCGGGACTAGCGTCGGGAATGGGGACCGGGGAGCTGTTTTTT; v_call: TRBV5-8; clone_size: -; j_call: TRBJ2-2; d_call: TRBD2
cdr3_aa: CASSLAERSEQYF; cdr3_nt: TGTGCCAGCAGCTTGGCCGAGCGATCCGAGCAGTACTTC; v_call: TRBV5-4; clone_size: few; j_call: TRBJ2-7; d_call: -
cdr3_aa: CAIRGTSGIAEQFF; cdr3_nt: TGTGCCATCAGGGGAACTAGCGGGATCGCTGAGCAGTTCTTC; v_call: TRBV6-5; clone_size: -; j_call: TRBJ2-1; d_call: TRBD2
cdr3_aa: CAWSSGQGYQPQHF; cdr3_nt: TGTGCCTGGAGTTCGGGACAGGGGTATCAGCCCCAGCATTTT; v_call: TRBV30; clone_size: few; j_call: TRBJ1-5; d_call: TRBD1
cdr3_aa: CASSQVLAGDTGELFF; cdr3_nt: TGCGCCAGCAGCCAAGTTCTAGCGGGAGACACCGGGGAGCTGTTTTTT; v_call: TRBV4-1; clone_size: many; j_call: TRBJ2-2; d_call: TRBD2
cdr3_aa: CASSQTHSNTEAFF; cdr3_nt: TGTGCCAGCAGTCAGACACATTCGAACACTGAAGCTTTCTTT; v_call: TRBV2; clone_size: -; j_call: TRBJ1-1; d_call: -
cdr3_aa: CASSLQAGNTGELFF; cdr3_nt: TGCGCCAGCAGCTTGCAGGCAGGGAACACCGGGGAGCTGTTTTTT; v_call: TRBV5-1; clone_size: -; j_call: TRBJ2-2; d_call: -
cdr3_aa: CASSVSGTPEAFF; cdr3_nt: TGTGCCAGCAGTGTTAGCGGGACCCCCGAGGCTTTCTTT; v_call: TRBV27; clone_size: -; j_call: TRBJ1-1; d_call: -
cdr3_aa: CASSYGQVNTEAFF; cdr3_nt: TGTGCCAGCAGTTACGGACAGGTGAACACTGAAGCTTTCTTT; v_call: TRBV6-6; clone_size: few; j_call: TRBJ1-1; d_call: TRBD1
cdr3_aa: CASSDSLLHRLGGPGNIQYF; cdr3_nt: TGTGCCAGCAGTGACTCCCTACTCCATCGACTAGGAGGGCCTGGAAACATTCAGTACTTC; v_call: TRBV6-4; clone_size: -; j_call: TRBJ2-4; d_call: -
cdr3_aa: CASSSGVGETQYF; cdr3_nt: TGTGCCAGCAGCTCCGGGGTGGGGGAGACCCAGTACTTC; v_call: TRBV6-5; clone_size: -; j_call: TRBJ2-5; d_call: -
cdr3_aa: CASSCGLAGEQFF; cdr3_nt: TGTGCCAGCAGCTGCGGACTAGCGGGTGAGCAGTTCTTC; v_call: TRBV11-2; clone_size: -; j_call: TRBJ2-1; d_call: TRBD2
cdr3_aa: CASSPGGIEQFF; cdr3_nt: TGTGCCAGCAGCCCGGGGGGGATTGAGCAGTTCTTC; v_call: TRBV7-3; clone_size: -; j_call: TRBJ2-1; d_call: TRBD2
cdr3_aa: CASTPGGALRSTEAFF; cdr3_nt: TGTGCCAGTACCCCCGGGGGGGCGCTTCGTTCCACTGAAGCTTTCTTT; v_call: TRBV19; clone_size: -; j_call: TRBJ1-1; d_call: -
cdr3_aa: CASSQALGGTTEAFF; cdr3_nt: TGTGCCAGCAGTCAGGCCTTAGGGGGTACCACTGAAGCTTTCTTT; v_call: TRBV6-1; clone_size: -; j_call: TRBJ1-1; d_call: -
cdr3_aa: CASSSTGADTQYF; cdr3_nt: TGTGCCAGCAGCTCAACAGGGGCAGATACGCAGTATTTT; v_call: TRBV7-9; clone_size: -; j_call: TRBJ2-3; d_call: TRBD1
cdr3_aa: CASSVDSQETQYF; cdr3_nt: TGTGCCAGCAGCGTAGACAGTCAAGAGACCCAGTACTTC; v_call: TRBV2; clone_size: -; j_call: TRBJ2-5; d_call: -
cdr3_aa: CASGEALVQTQYF; cdr3_nt: TGTGCCAGCGGGGAGGCCCTAGTTCAGACCCAGTACTTC; v_call: TRBV28; clone_size: -; j_call: TRBJ2-5; d_call: -
cdr3_aa: CSVNRGSNQPQHF; cdr3_nt: TGCAGCGTTAACAGGGGTAGCAATCAGCCCCAGCATTTT; v_call: TRBV29-1; clone_size: -; j_call: TRBJ1-5; d_call: TRBD1
cdr3_aa: CASSPLRSYNEQFF; cdr3_nt: TGTGCCAGCAGCCCGTTGCGGTCCTACAATGAGCAGTTCTTC; v_call: TRBV28; clone_size: few; j_call: TRBJ2-1; d_call: -
cdr3_aa: CASSLQALDTQYF; cdr3_nt: TGTGCCAGCAGCTTACAGGCCTTAGATACGCAGTATTTT; v_call: TRBV7-3; clone_size: -; j_call: TRBJ2-3; d_call: -
cdr3_aa: CASSKAPRDRTLAKNIQYF; cdr3_nt: TGTGCCAGCAGCAAAGCCCCTAGGGACAGAACTTTAGCCAAAAACATTCAGTACTTC; v_call: TRBV21-1; clone_size: -; j_call: TRBJ2-4; d_call: -
cdr3_aa: CASSYSQRVDNEQFF; cdr3_nt: TGTGCCAGCAGTTACTCGCAGCGGGTGGACAATGAGCAGTTCTTC; v_call: TRBV6-5; clone_size: few; j_call: TRBJ2-1; d_call: -
cdr3_aa: CASSESGASREQFF; cdr3_nt: TGCGCCAGCAGTGAGTCCGGAGCCTCAAGGGAGCAGTTCTTC; v_call: TRBV10-1; clone_size: -; j_call: TRBJ2-1; d_call: -
cdr3_aa: CASSPDWTGADTIYF; cdr3_nt: TGTGCCAGCAGCCCCGATTGGACAGGTGCGGACACCATATATTTT; v_call: TRBV9; clone_size: -; j_call: TRBJ1-3; d_call: TRBD1
cdr3_aa: CASSQETGTRGEQYF; cdr3_nt: TGCGCCAGCAGCCAAGAAACCGGGACTAGGGGCGAGCAGTACTTC; v_call: TRBV4-1; clone_size: once; j_call: TRBJ2-7; d_call: TRBD2
cdr3_aa: CASRGTGVYGYTF; cdr3_nt: TGTGCCAGCAGGGGGACAGGGGTCTATGGCTACACCTTC; v_call: TRBV27; clone_size: -; j_call: TRBJ1-2; d_call: TRBD1
cdr3_aa: CSVEGAGTRYEQFF; cdr3_nt: TGCAGCGTGGAGGGGGCAGGGACCCGCTATGAGCAGTTCTTC; v_call: TRBV29-1; clone_size: -; j_call: TRBJ2-1; d_call: -
cdr3_aa: CASSPAAVSSYEQYF; cdr3_nt: TGTGCCAGCTCACCGGCAGCGGTTAGCTCCTACGAGCAGTACTTC; v_call: TRBV18; clone_size: -; j_call: TRBJ2-7; d_call: -
cdr3_aa: CASSLAGEVSGNTIYF; cdr3_nt: TGTGCCAGCAGCTTGGCCGGGGAGGTCTCTGGAAACACCATATATTTT; v_call: TRBV5-4; clone_size: -; j_call: TRBJ1-3; d_call: -
cdr3_aa: CASSESGAWGEKLFF; cdr3_nt: TGCGCCAGCAGTGAGTCAGGGGCTTGGGGTGAAAAACTGTTTTTT; v_call: TRBV10-2; clone_size: -; j_call: TRBJ1-4; d_call: -
cdr3_aa: CASSSRDSKRHQETQYF; cdr3_nt: TGTGCCAGCAGCAGCCGGGACTCAAAAAGACATCAAGAGACCCAGTACTTC; v_call: TRBV7-9; clone_size: -; j_call: TRBJ2-5; d_call: -
cdr3_aa: CASSSRDLRDTEAFF; cdr3_nt: TGTGCCAGCAGTTCCCGAGACTTGAGAGACACTGAAGCTTTCTTT; v_call: TRBV6-6; clone_size: -; j_call: TRBJ1-1; d_call: -
cdr3_aa: CASSQAEGDNSGNTIYF; cdr3_nt: TGTGCCAGCTCACAGGCGGAAGGGGACAACTCTGGAAACACCATATATTTT; v_call: TRBV18; clone_size: -; j_call: TRBJ1-3; d_call: -
cdr3_aa: CASKTGGDFLYEQYF; cdr3_nt: TGTGCCAGCAAAACAGGGGGGGACTTCCTTTACGAGCAGTACTTC; v_call: TRBV28; clone_size: -; j_call: TRBJ2-7; d_call: -
cdr3_aa: CATSSWGGATYEQYF; cdr3_nt: TGTGCCACCAGCAGCTGGGGAGGGGCTACCTACGAGCAGTACTTC; v_call: TRBV15; clone_size: -; j_call: TRBJ2-7; d_call: TRBD2
cdr3_aa: CASSYGQRNNNEQFF; cdr3_nt: TGTGCCAGCAGTTATGGACAGAGGAACAACAATGAGCAGTTCTTC; v_call: TRBV6-5; clone_size: -; j_call: TRBJ2-1; d_call: -
cdr3_aa: CASSQGPQGPQETQYF; cdr3_nt: TGCGCCAGCAGCCAAGGCCCACAGGGGCCACAAGAGACCCAGTACTTC; v_call: TRBV4-1; clone_size: -; j_call: TRBJ2-5; d_call: TRBD1
cdr3_aa: CASGLGDSPYEQYF; cdr3_nt: TGTGCTAGTGGTTTGGGGGACAGCCCCTACGAGCAGTACTTC; v_call: TRBV12-5; clone_size: -; j_call: TRBJ2-7; d_call: TRBD1
cdr3_aa: CASSPRGIARETQYF; cdr3_nt: TGTGCCAGCAGCCCACGGGGGATAGCGCGAGAGACCCAGTACTTC; v_call: TRBV14; clone_size: -; j_call: TRBJ2-5; d_call: -
cdr3_aa: CASSQGRPGLAGGGETQYF; cdr3_nt: TGCGCCAGCAGCCAAGGAAGGCCGGGACTAGCGGGAGGGGGAGAGACCCAGTACTTC; v_call: TRBV4-1; clone_size: -; j_call: TRBJ2-5; d_call: TRBD2
cdr3_aa: CASSMGRQGAFQPQHF; cdr3_nt: TGTGCCAGTAGTATGGGGAGACAGGGGGCGTTTCAGCCCCAGCATTTT; v_call: TRBV19; clone_size: once; j_call: TRBJ1-5; d_call: TRBD1
cdr3_aa: CASSQDRGGTAKNIQYF; cdr3_nt: TGTGCCAGCAGCCAAGATCGAGGGGGCACGGCCAAAAACATTCAGTACTTC; v_call: TRBV4-2; clone_size: -; j_call: TRBJ2-4; d_call: TRBD1
cdr3_aa: CASSQASSTNTGELFF; cdr3_nt: TGCGCCAGCAGCCAGGCTAGCAGTACGAACACCGGGGAGCTGTTTTTT; v_call: TRBV4-1; clone_size: -; j_call: TRBJ2-2; d_call: -
cdr3_aa: CASSVGGINQPQHF; cdr3_nt: TGTGCCAGCAGCGTTGGAGGGATCAATCAGCCCCAGCATTTT; v_call: TRBV9; clone_size: -; j_call: TRBJ1-5; d_call: -
cdr3_aa: CASSLKETGGEGAFF; cdr3_nt: TGTGCCAGCTCGCTAAAAGAAACAGGGGGAGAAGGGGCTTTCTTT; v_call: TRBV18; clone_size: -; j_call: TRBJ1-1; d_call: TRBD1
cdr3_aa: CASTLGGTNNQPQHF; cdr3_nt: TGTGCCAGTACCCTCGGGGGGACAAATAATCAGCCCCAGCATTTT; v_call: TRBV19; clone_size: -; j_call: TRBJ1-5; d_call: -
cdr3_aa: CASSSPSGNEKLFF; cdr3_nt: TGTGCCAGCAGTTCCCCATCGGGTAATGAAAAACTGTTTTTT; v_call: TRBV6-5; clone_size: -; j_call: TRBJ1-4; d_call: -
cdr3_aa: CASSLNTGGLNTQYF; cdr3_nt: TGCGCCAGCAGCTTGAATACAGGGGGTTTAAATACGCAGTATTTT; v_call: TRBV5-1; clone_size: -; j_call: TRBJ2-3; d_call: TRBD1
cdr3_aa: CASSPYGGSTDTQYF; cdr3_nt: TGTGCCAGCTCACCCTACGGGGGAAGCACAGATACGCAGTATTTT; v_call: TRBV18; clone_size: -; j_call: TRBJ2-3; d_call: -
cdr3_aa: CASSFKQGSLEKETQYF; cdr3_nt: TGTGCCAGCAGTTTCAAACAGGGGAGTCTGGAAAAAGAGACCCAGTACTTC; v_call: TRBV28; clone_size: -; j_call: TRBJ2-5; d_call: TRBD1
cdr3_aa: CASSWGGPFYEQYF; cdr3_nt: TGTGCCAGCAGCTGGGGGGGGCCCTTCTACGAGCAGTACTTC; v_call: TRBV5-5; clone_size: -; j_call: TRBJ2-7; d_call: -
cdr3_aa: CASTHRTSGSENEQFF; cdr3_nt: TGTGCCTCTACCCATCGGACTAGCGGGAGTGAAAATGAGCAGTTCTTC; v_call: TRBV30; clone_size: -; j_call: TRBJ2-1; d_call: TRBD2
cdr3_aa: CASSGLAADRETQYF; cdr3_nt: TGTGCCAGCAGTGGACTAGCGGCCGATCGGGAGACCCAGTACTTC; v_call: TRBV6-5; clone_size: -; j_call: TRBJ2-5; d_call: TRBD2